Reported below is one T cell receptor beta chain. As yet, its antigen is unknown. The CDR3 extends over 13 amino acids. CDR1 is SGHRS and CDR2 is YFSETQ in the germline V gene. TRB was amplified by touch-down multiplex PCR, primer pools A and B combined. TCRdb reprocessed the multiplex PCR reads and stores each CDR3 protein as one record, lacking DNA. Its table records some 880 distinct CDR3 sequences. TRB amplification used approximately 270 ng of peripheral blood genomic DNA. The record originates from a study of T cell clusters in autoimmune cytopenias. Study results and limitations: Primary autoimmune cytopenia patients seemingly lacked the physiological T cell clusters found in healthy donors.

This TCR was recovered from a human donor with an autoimmune cytopenia or autoimmune hepatitis (not recorded which). The chain employs TRBV5-1 and TRBJ2-5. The sequenced sample was peripheral blood. The CDR3 reads CASSLGLGGTQYF.